This T cell receptor (beta chain) appears in the sequencing data of a study of CD8 T cells in Susac syndrome. Study details: Each patient with Susac syndrome, at the time of blood draw, was therapy-naive, on corticosteroids, or on intravenous immunoglobulin alone.

V lost 4 bases and J lost 6; bases outside the gene matches: 5. Looked up from germline, CDR1 is MNHEY and CDR2 is SMNVEV (reference sequence). The CDR3 runs 13 residues. This clonotype showed up just once. With random hexamers, reverse transcription was performed on about 0.5 to 1 ug of RNA. TCRdb redid the calling of the immunoSEQ multiplex PCR reads with MiXCR, one entry per CDR3 protein. Among tens of thousands of distinct CDR3 sequences listed, about 95% were seen once. The sample consisted of CD8+ T cells from PBMCs. V is TRBV27 and J is TRBJ2-5, with TRBD1 matching over 7 bases. The sequence came from a human donor with Susac syndrome. The CDR3, as DNA: TGTGCCAGCAGTTACGACAGGGCAAAGACCCAGTACTTC. Translating it yields CASSYDRAKTQYF.